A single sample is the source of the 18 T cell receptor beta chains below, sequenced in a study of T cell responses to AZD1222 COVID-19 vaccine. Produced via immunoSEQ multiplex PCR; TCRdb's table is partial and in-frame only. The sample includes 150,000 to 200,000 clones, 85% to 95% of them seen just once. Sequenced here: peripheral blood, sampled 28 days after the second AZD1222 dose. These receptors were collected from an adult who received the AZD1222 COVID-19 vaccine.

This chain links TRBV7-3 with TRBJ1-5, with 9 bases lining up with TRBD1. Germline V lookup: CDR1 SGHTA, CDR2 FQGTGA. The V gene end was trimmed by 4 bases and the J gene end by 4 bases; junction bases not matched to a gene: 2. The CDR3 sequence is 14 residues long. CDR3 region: CASSSTGGNQPQHF. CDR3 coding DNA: TGTGCCAGCAGCTCGACAGGGGGGAATCAGCCCCAGCATTTT.

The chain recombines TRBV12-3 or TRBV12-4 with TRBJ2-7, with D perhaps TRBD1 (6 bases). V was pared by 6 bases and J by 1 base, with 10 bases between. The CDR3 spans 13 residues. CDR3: CASSQGGSYEQYF. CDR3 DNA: TGTGCCAGCAGCCAAGGGGGTTCCTACGAGCAGTACTTC.

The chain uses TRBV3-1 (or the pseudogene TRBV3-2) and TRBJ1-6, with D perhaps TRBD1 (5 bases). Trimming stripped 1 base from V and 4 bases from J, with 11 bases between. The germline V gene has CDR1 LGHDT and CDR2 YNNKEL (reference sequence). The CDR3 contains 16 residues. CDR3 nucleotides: TGTGCCAGCAGCCAAGGTAGCAGGGTTTATAATTCACCCCTCCACTTT. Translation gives CASSQGSRVYNSPLHF.

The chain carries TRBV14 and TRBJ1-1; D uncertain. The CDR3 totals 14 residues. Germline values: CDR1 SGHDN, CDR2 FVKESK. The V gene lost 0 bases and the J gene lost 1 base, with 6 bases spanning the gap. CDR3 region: CASSQEAGNTEAFF. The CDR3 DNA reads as TGTGCCAGCAGCCAAGAAGCTGGGAACACTGAAGCTTTCTTT.

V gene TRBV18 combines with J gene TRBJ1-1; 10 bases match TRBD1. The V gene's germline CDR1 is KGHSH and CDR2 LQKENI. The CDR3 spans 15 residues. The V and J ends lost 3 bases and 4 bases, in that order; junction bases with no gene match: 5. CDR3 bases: TGTGCCAGCTCACCCGACAGGGGGCTAAGCACTGAAGCTTTCTTT. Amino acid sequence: CASSPDRGLSTEAFF.

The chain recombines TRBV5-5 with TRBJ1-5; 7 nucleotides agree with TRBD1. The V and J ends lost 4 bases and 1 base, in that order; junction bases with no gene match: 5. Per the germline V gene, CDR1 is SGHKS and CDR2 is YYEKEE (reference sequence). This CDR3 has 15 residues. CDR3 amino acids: CASSPTGKSNQPQHF. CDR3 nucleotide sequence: TGTGCCAGCAGCCCGACAGGGAAGAGCAATCAGCCCCAGCATTTT.

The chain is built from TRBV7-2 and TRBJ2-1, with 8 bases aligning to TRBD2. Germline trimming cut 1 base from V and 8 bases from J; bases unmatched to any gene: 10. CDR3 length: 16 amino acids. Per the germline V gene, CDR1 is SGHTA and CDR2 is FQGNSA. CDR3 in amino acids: CASSLDSGMSFYEQFF. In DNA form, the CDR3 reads TGTGCCAGCAGCTTAGATAGCGGGATGTCCTTCTATGAGCAGTTCTTC.

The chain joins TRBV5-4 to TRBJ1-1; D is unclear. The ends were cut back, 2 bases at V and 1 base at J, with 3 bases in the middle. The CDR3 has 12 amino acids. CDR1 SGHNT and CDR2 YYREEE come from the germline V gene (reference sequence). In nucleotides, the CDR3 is TGTGCCAGCAGCTTCCAGAACACTGAAGCTTTCTTT. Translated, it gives CASSFQNTEAFF.

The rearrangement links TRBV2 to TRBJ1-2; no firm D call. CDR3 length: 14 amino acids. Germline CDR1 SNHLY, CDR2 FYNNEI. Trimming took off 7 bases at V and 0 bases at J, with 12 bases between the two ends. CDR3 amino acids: CASTATVANYGYTF. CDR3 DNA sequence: TGTGCCAGCACTGCTACGGTAGCTAACTATGGCTACACCTTC.

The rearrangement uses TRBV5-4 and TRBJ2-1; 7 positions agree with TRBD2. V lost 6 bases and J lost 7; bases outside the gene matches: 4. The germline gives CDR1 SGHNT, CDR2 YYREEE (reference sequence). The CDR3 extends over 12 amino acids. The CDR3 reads CASTLGGNEQFF. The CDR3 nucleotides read TGTGCCAGCACCCTCGGGGGGAATGAGCAGTTCTTC.

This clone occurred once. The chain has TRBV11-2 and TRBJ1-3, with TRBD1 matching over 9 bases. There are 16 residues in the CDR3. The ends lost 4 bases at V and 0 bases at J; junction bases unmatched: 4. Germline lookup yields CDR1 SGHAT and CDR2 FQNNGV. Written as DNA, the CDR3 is TGTGCCAGCAGCTCGACAGGGGGAAGCTCTGGAAACACCATATATTTT. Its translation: CASSSTGGSSGNTIYF.

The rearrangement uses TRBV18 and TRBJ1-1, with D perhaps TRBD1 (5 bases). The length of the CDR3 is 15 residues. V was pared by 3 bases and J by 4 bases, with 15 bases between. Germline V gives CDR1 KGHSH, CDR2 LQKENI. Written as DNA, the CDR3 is TGTGCCAGCTCACCGGAATCGGGGCTGCCCACTGAAGCTTTCTTT. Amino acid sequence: CASSPESGLPTEAFF.

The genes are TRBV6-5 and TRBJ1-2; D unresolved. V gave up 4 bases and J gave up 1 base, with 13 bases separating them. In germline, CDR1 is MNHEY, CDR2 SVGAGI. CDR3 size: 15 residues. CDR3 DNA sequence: TGTGCCAGCAGTTCCCCCCGAGAGGTTAACTATGGCTACACCTTC. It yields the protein CASSSPREVNYGYTF.

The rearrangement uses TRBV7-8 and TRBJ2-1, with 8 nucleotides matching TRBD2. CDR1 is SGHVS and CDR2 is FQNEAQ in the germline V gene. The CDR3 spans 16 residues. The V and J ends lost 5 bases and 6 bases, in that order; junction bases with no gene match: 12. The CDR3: CASSVRGLVSSNEQFF. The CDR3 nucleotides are TGTGCCAGCAGCGTCCGGGGACTAGTATCTTCCAATGAGCAGTTCTTC. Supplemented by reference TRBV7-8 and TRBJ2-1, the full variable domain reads GAGVSQSPRYKVAKRGQDVALRCDPISGHVSLFWYQQALGQGPEFLTYFQNEAQLDKSGLPSDRFFAERPEGSVSTLKIQRTQQEDSAVYLCASSVRGLVSSNEQFFGPGTRLTVL.

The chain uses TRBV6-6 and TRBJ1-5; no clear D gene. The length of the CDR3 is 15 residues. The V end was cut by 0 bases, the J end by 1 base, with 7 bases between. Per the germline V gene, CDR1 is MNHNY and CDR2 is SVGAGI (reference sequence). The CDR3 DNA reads TGTGCCAGCAGTTACTCGGACCCGAGCAATCAGCCCCAGCATTTT. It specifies CASSYSDPSNQPQHF.

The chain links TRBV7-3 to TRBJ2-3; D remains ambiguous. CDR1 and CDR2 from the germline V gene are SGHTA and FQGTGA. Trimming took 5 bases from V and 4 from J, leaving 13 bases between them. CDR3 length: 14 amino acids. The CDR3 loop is CASSQQIASDTQYF. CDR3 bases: TGTGCCAGCAGCCAGCAGATTGCGTCAGATACGCAGTATTTT. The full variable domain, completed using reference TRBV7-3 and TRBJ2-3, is GAGVSQTPSNKVTEKGKYVELRCDPISGHTALYWYRQSLGQGPEFLIYFQGTGAADDSGLPNDRFFAVRPEGSVSTLKIQRTERGDSAVYLCASSQQIASDTQYFGPGTRLTVL.

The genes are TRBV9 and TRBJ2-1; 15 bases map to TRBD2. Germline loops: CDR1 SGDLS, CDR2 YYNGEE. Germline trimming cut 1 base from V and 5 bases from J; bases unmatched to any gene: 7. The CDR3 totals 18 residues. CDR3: CASSVNRRTSGRDNEQFF. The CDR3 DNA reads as TGTGCCAGCAGCGTAAACAGGCGGACTAGCGGGAGGGACAATGAGCAGTTCTTC.

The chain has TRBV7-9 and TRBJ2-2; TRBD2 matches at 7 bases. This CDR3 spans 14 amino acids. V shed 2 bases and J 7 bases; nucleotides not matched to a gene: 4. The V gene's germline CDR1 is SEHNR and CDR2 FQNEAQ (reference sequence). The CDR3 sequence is CASSLQRGLGELFF. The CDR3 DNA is TGTGCCAGCAGCTTACAGCGGGGCCTCGGGGAGCTGTTTTTT.